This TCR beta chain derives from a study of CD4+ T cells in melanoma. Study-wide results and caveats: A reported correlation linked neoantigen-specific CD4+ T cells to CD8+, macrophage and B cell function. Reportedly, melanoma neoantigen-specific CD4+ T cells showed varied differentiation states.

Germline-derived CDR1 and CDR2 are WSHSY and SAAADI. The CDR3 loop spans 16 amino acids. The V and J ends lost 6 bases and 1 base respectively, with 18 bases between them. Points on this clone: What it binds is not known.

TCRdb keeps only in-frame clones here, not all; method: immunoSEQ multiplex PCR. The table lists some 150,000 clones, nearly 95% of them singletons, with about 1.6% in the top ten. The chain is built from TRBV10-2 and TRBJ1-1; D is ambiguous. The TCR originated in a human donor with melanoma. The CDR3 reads CASSRTGITENTEAFF. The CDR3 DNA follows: TGCGCCAGCAGCCGAACCGGGATAACGGAGAACACTGAAGCTTTCTTT.